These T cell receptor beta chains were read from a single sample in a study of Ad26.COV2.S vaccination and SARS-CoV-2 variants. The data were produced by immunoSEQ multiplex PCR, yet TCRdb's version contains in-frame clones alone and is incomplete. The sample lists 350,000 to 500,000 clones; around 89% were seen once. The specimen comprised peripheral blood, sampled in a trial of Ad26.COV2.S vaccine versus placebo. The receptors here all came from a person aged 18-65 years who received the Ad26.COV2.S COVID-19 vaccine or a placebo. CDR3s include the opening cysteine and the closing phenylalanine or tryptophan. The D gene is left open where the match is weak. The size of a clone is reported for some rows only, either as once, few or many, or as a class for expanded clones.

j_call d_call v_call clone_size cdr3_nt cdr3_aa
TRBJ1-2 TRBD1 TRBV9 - TGTGCCAGCAGCGTAGAACAGGGGGGCTATGGCTACACCTTC CASSVEQGGYGYTF
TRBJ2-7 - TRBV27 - TGTGCCAGCAGTTTGGGACAGCGGGGCTACGAGCAGTACTTC CASSLGQRGYEQYF
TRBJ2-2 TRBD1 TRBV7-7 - TGTGCCAGCAGCTTAGGACAGGGGAATACCGGGGAGCTGTTTTTT CASSLGQGNTGELFF
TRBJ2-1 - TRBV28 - TGTGCCAGCAGTTTATTGGGGGACCACAATGAGCAGTTCTTC CASSLLGDHNEQFF
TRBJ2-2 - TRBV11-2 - TGTGCCAGCAGCTTAGTCAACACCGGGGAGCTGTTTTTT CASSLVNTGELFF
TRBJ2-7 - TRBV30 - TGTGCCTGGAGCCCGAGGGACCTCTCGATCACTCACTTC CAWSPRDLSITHF
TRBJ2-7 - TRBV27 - TGTGCCAGCAGTTTAGCCGCGCAGGCCTACGAGCAGTACTTC CASSLAAQAYEQYF
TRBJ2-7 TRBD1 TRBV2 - TGTGCCAGCGAGGGGGCAGGCATGGTCTACGAGCAGTACTTC CASEGAGMVYEQYF
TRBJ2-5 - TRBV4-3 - TGCGCCAGCAGCCGGACACCTTCGAAGGAGACCCAGTACTTC CASSRTPSKETQYF
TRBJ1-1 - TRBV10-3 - TGTGCCATCAAGGCAGGGGACGGTGAAGCTTTCTTT CAIKAGDGEAFF
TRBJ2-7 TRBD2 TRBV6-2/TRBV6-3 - TGTGCCAGCAGTTTCGCAGCGGGGGGCCTCGAGCAGTACTTC CASSFAAGGLEQYF
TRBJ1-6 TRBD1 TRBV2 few TGTGCCAGCAGTCAGGACAGGGGGTACTCACCCCTCCACTTT CASSQDRGYSPLHF
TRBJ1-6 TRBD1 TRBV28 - TGTGCCAGCAGTTTTGGGACAGGGGGTTCACCCCTCCACTTT CASSFGTGGSPLHF
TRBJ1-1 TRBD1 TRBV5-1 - TGCGCCAGCAGCTTTCCCAACGGGACAGGGGGTCTGCGGGACACTGAAGCTTTCTTT CASSFPNGTGGLRDTEAFF
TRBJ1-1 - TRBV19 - TGTGCCAGTAGTATAGGGCGGGCGAACACTGAAGCTTTCTTT CASSIGRANTEAFF
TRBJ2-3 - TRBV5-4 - TGTGCCAGCAGCAGCTGGGGCCATAGCACAGATACGCAGTATTTT CASSSWGHSTDTQYF
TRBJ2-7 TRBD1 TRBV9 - TGTGCCAGCAGCCCCAGGACAGGGGGGCGAGAGCAGTACTTC CASSPRTGGREQYF
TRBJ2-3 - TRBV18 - TGTGCCAGCTCATTAAGCACAGATACGCAGTATTTT CASSLSTDTQYF
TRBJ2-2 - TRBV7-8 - TGTGCCAGCAGCTTAGGGACGAACACCGGGGAGCTGTTTTTT CASSLGTNTGELFF
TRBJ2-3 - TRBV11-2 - TGTGCCAGCAGCTTAAGACCCCTATCTAGCACAGATACGCAGTATTTT CASSLRPLSSTDTQYF
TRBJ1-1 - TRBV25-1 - TGTGCCGACCTTTCTATGACAGAAGCGAACACTGAAGCTTTCTTT CADLSMTEANTEAFF
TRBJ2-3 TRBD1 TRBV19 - TGTGCCAGTAGTCTGCGACAGGGGAAGGTCACAGATACGCAGTATTTT CASSLRQGKVTDTQYF
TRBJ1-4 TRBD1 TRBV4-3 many TGCGCCAGCAGCCCGCGACATAGGACAGGGGGGGGTGAAAAACTGTTTTTT CASSPRHRTGGGEKLFF